Below are 28 T cell receptor beta chains sequenced from a single sample in a study of blood T cell repertoires in COVID-19. Only in-frame clones appear in the TCRdb table, and some are missing; sequencing was by immunoSEQ multiplex PCR. Found here are around 280,000 clones, 88% of them singletons; the top ten hold about 11%. Source material: peripheral blood. Receptors originate from a woman in her 30s with COVID-19, enrolled during active disease.

J is TRBJ1-2 and V is TRBV7-8; the D gene is possibly TRBD1 (6 bases). The germline gives CDR1 SGHVS, CDR2 FQNEAQ. The CDR3 runs to 15 residues. Trimming removed 5 bases from V and 2 bases from J, with 15 bases in between. The CDR3 DNA reads as TGTGCCAGCAGCCCTACAGGGTTCGGGAACTATGGCTACACCTTC. As protein: CASSPTGFGNYGYTF.

The rearrangement links TRBV5-6 to TRBJ1-2; no clear D gene. V lost 4 bases to trimming and J lost 3 bases, with 10 bases between them. Germline V gene sequence: CDR1 SGHDT, CDR2 YYEEEE. The CDR3 is 13 residues long. CDR3 protein: CASSGLPDYGYTF. The CDR3 DNA reads as TGTGCCAGCAGCGGACTGCCTGACTATGGCTACACCTTC.

This clone was observed a single time. This chain links TRBV24-1 with TRBJ2-3; 13 nucleotides line up with TRBD2. Per germline, CDR1 KGHDR and CDR2 SFDVKD. The V segment lost 3 bases and the J segment 1 base; nucleotides outside the gene matches: 6. The CDR3 covers 18 residues. The DNA for the CDR3 is TGTGCCACCAGTGATATGACTAGCGGGAGGAGGGGCACAGATACGCAGTATTTT. Its protein is CATSDMTSGRRGTDTQYF.

The rearrangement joins TRBV7-6 to TRBJ2-3; D is ambiguous. With 7 bases removed from V and 6 bases from J, the gap between germline ends came to 17 bases. Germline-derived CDR1 and CDR2 are SGHVS and FNYEAQ. CDR3 length: 14 amino acids. The CDR3: CASTNSPVGDTQYF. The CDR3, as DNA: TGTGCCAGCACCAACTCCCCCGTGGGCGATACGCAGTATTTT.

The rearrangement joins TRBV30 to TRBJ1-2, with a weak D call TRBD1 (6 bases). The CDR3 extends over 13 amino acids. V was shortened by 6 bases and J by 4 bases, with 15 bases between the two germline ends. Germline loops: CDR1 GTSNPN, CDR2 SVGIG (reference sequence). CDR3 loop: CACRDIIFYGYTF. The CDR3, as DNA: TGTGCCTGCCGGGACATAATTTTCTATGGCTACACCTTC. Using reference TRBV30 and TRBJ1-2 for the parts outside the CDR3, the full variable domain is SQTIHQWPATLVQPVGSPLSLECTVEGTSNPNLYWYRQAAGRGLQLLFYSVGIGQISSEVPQNLSASRPQDRQFILSSKKLLLSDSGFYLCACRDIIFYGYTFGSGTRLTVV.

The chain uses TRBV5-1 and TRBJ2-1; a weak D match, TRBD2 (7 bases). From germline, CDR1 is SGHRS and CDR2 YFSETQ. The germline V and J ends were trimmed by 4 bases and 5 bases, with 16 bases remaining between them. CDR3 length: 15 amino acids. CDR3 in amino acids: CASSGGAEGNNEQFF. CDR3 bases: TGCGCCAGCAGCGGGGGGGCAGAAGGAAACAATGAGCAGTTCTTC.

This clone has only one observation. The chain carries TRBV9 and TRBJ2-2; no firm D call. The CDR3 consists of 16 residues. V lost 0 bases to trimming and J lost 0 bases, with 9 bases between them. Germline values: CDR1 SGDLS, CDR2 YYNGEE. CDR3 sequence: CASSVGAISNTGELFF. CDR3 bases: TGTGCCAGCAGCGTAGGGGCGATATCGAACACCGGGGAGCTGTTTTTT.

The chain uses TRBV28 and TRBJ1-2; D is ambiguous. CDR1 is MDHEN and CDR2 is SYDVKM in the germline V gene. Trimming pared 2 bases from V and 4 bases from J, leaving 14 bases between. The length of the CDR3 is 15 residues. CDR3 coding DNA: TGTGCCAGCAGTTTACCGGGAGGGCGGCCCTATGGCTACACCTTC. Residues: CASSLPGGRPYGYTF.

This clone was counted a single time. The chain combines TRBV10-3 with TRBJ1-5; D remains ambiguous. The germline gives CDR1 ENHRY, CDR2 SYGVKD. The CDR3 totals 16 residues. Trimming cost V 11 bases and J 5 bases, with 25 bases left between them. The chain's CDR3 is CAVDANRSDVDQPQHF. The DNA of the CDR3 is TGTGCCGTTGATGCCAATCGGTCTGATGTGGATCAGCCCCAGCATTTT.

This chain links TRBV5-1 with TRBJ2-2; D possibly corresponds to TRBD2 (5 bases). The V end lost 5 bases, the J end lost 5 bases, and 13 bases lay between the germline ends. Germline assignment: CDR1 SGHRS and CDR2 YFSETQ. The CDR3 runs to 14 residues. DNA for the CDR3: TGCGCCAGCAGACTGATTGCGGGTACCGGGGAGCTGTTTTTT. Translating it yields CASRLIAGTGELFF.

The chain has TRBV7-9 and TRBJ2-3; weak D call: TRBD2 (5 bases). The length of the CDR3 is 14 residues. In germline, CDR1 is SEHNR, CDR2 FQNEAQ (reference sequence). The germline V and J ends were trimmed by 3 bases and 6 bases, with 13 bases remaining between them. The CDR3 DNA follows: TGTGCCAGCAGCTTGTCCCCGCCGGGGGATACGCAGTATTTT. Its protein is CASSLSPPGDTQYF.

The J gene is TRBJ2-7, the V gene TRBV2; 11 nucleotides match TRBD1. The V gene's germline CDR1 is SNHLY and CDR2 FYNNEI. This CDR3 has 17 amino acids. V lost 6 bases to trimming and J lost 0 bases; unmatched junction nucleotides: 10. For the CDR3, the DNA is TGTGCCAGCAGCGTCCCGGGACAGGGGGAGAGCTCCTACGAGCAGTACTTC. Protein sequence: CASSVPGQGESSYEQYF. Variable domain in full (rest from reference TRBV2 and TRBJ2-7): EPEVTQTPSHQVTQMGQEVILRCVPISNHLYFYWYRQILGQKVEFLVSFYNNEISEKSEIFDDQFSVERPDGSNFTLKIRSTKLEDSAMYFCASSVPGQGESSYEQYFGPGTRLTVT.

The chain uses TRBV7-2 and TRBJ2-7; 9 bases map to TRBD1. Germline CDR1 and CDR2: SGHTA and FQGNSA. This CDR3 has 15 residues. The V segment lost 5 bases and the J segment 2 bases; nucleotides outside the gene matches: 7. CDR3 coding DNA: TGTGCCAGCAGCCTCCCCGACAGGGGGGCCTACGAGCAGTACTTC. It is translated as CASSLPDRGAYEQYF.

This chain uses TRBV5-1 with TRBJ2-5; D remains ambiguous. Germline values: CDR1 SGHRS, CDR2 YFSETQ. Trimming removed 3 bases from V and 3 bases from J, with 3 bases in between. This CDR3 is 11 amino acids long. CDR3 loop: CASSSKETQYF. The CDR3 bases are TGCGCCAGCAGCTCAAAAGAGACCCAGTACTTC. Together with reference TRBV5-1 and TRBJ2-5, the CDR3 gives the full variable domain: KAGVTQTPRYLIKTRGQQVTLSCSPISGHRSVSWYQQTPGQGLQFLFEYFSETQRNKGNFPGRFSGRQFSNSRSEMNVSTLELGDSALYLCASSSKETQYFGPGTRLLVL.

This clone was detected only a few times. Other DNA sequences from this sample encode an identical CDR3 as well. The chain links TRBV6-5 to TRBJ1-3, with D possibly being TRBD1 (5 bases). Germline values: CDR1 MNHEY, CDR2 SVGAGI. This CDR3 spans 14 amino acids. V was cut by 4 bases and J by 1 base, with 8 bases left in between. This CDR3 reads CASSFQGSGNTIYF. The DNA for the CDR3 is TGTGCCAGCAGTTTTCAGGGATCTGGAAACACCATATATTTT.

The chain has TRBV5-3 and TRBJ2-7; the D gene is possibly TRBD2 (6 bases). TRBV5-3 counts as an open reading frame of uncertain function. V was pared by 0 bases and J by 1 base, with 8 bases between. The CDR3 consists of 14 residues. CDR3 sequence reads: CARSLVTRSYEQYF. The DNA for the CDR3 is TGTGCCAGAAGCTTGGTGACTAGATCCTACGAGCAGTACTTC.

This rearrangement joins TRBV20-1 to TRBJ2-2, with a possible D match to TRBD1 (6 bases). Per the germline V gene, CDR1 is DFQATT and CDR2 is SNEGSKA (reference sequence). CDR3 length equals 13 residues. The V end lost 3 bases, the J end lost 9 bases, and 14 bases lay between the germline ends. This CDR3 is CSASSGDDRELFF. The CDR3 DNA is TGCAGTGCTAGTTCAGGGGATGACCGGGAGCTGTTTTTT.

This chain uses TRBV28 with TRBJ1-2, with 10 bases that match TRBD1. This CDR3 spans 16 amino acids. Germline-derived CDR1 and CDR2 are MDHEN and SYDVKM. V gave up 4 bases and J gave up 3 bases; unmatched junction bases: 8. The CDR3: CASSSSGQGGDYGYTF. Here the CDR3 DNA reads TGTGCCAGCAGTTCCTCCGGACAGGGGGGAGACTATGGCTACACCTTC.

This clone was seen once. The V gene is TRBV4-2, the J gene TRBJ2-5; 9 bases line up with TRBD2. This CDR3 contains 17 residues. CDR1 and CDR2 (germline): LGHNA, YNFKEQ. V dropped 3 bases and J dropped 2; count of bases not matched to a gene: 10. The CDR3 sequence is CASSQSPGLAFQETQYF. CDR3 nucleotide sequence: TGTGCCAGCAGCCAGAGCCCGGGACTAGCCTTTCAAGAGACCCAGTACTTC.

V gene TRBV5-1 combines with J gene TRBJ2-7; 11 nucleotides agree with TRBD2. Germline V lookup: CDR1 SGHRS, CDR2 YFSETQ. This CDR3 contains 14 residues. V shed 0 bases, J shed 7 bases, and the junction held 3 bases outside the gene matches. The CDR3 sequence: CASSLGLAGSEQYF. The CDR3 DNA follows: TGCGCCAGCAGCTTGGGACTAGCGGGAAGTGAGCAGTACTTC.

V and J are TRBV2 and TRBJ2-7, with TRBD1 matching 9 bases. Germline trimming cut 1 base from V and 7 bases from J; bases unmatched to any gene: 11. This CDR3 has 16 amino acids. Germline CDR1 is SNHLY and CDR2 is FYNNEI. CDR3 protein: CASSEVHGTGLREQYF. CDR3 nucleotides: TGTGCCAGCAGTGAAGTTCATGGGACAGGGTTGAGGGAGCAGTACTTC. Full variable domain (rest looked up from reference TRBV2 and TRBJ2-7): EPEVTQTPSHQVTQMGQEVILRCVPISNHLYFYWYRQILGQKVEFLVSFYNNEISEKSEIFDDQFSVERPDGSNFTLKIRSTKLEDSAMYFCASSEVHGTGLREQYFGPGTRLTVT.

The chain combines TRBV20-1 with TRBJ2-7, with 11 bases identical to TRBD2. Germline CDR1 reads DFQATT; CDR2 reads SNEGSKA (reference sequence). V lost 3 bases, J lost 4 bases, and 11 bases stayed unmatched. The CDR3 runs 16 residues. Written as DNA, the CDR3 is TGCAGTGCTAGTGGGCCTAGCGGGAGGCCACCTTACGAGCAGTACTTC. Translation gives CSASGPSGRPPYEQYF.

The rearrangement uses TRBV30 and TRBJ1-5; D is perhaps TRBD1 (6 bases). This CDR3 is built from 15 residues. V was clipped by 0 bases and J by 7 bases, with 16 bases between them. Germline V CDR1 and CDR2: GTSNPN, SVGIG (reference sequence). CDR3 amino acids: CAWSVTHRVGQPQHF. CDR3 nucleotides: TGTGCCTGGAGTGTTACTCACAGGGTCGGGCAGCCCCAGCATTTT.

This chain connects TRBV7-9 to TRBJ1-6; tentative D call: TRBD1 (5 bases). This CDR3 contains 15 residues. Germline loops: CDR1 SEHNR, CDR2 FQNEAQ (reference sequence). V was pared by 1 base and J by 9 bases, with 13 bases between. The CDR3 loop reads CASSLDGRAFSPLHF. The CDR3 nucleotides read TGTGCCAGCAGCTTAGACGGCAGGGCTTTTTCACCCCTCCACTTT.

The genes are TRBV5-1 and TRBJ2-7, with TRBD1 identical over 7 bases. CDR3 length equals 15 residues. Unmatched junction bases numbered 9, after V lost 5 bases and J lost 1 base. In germline, CDR1 is SGHRS, CDR2 YFSETQ. The DNA of the CDR3 is TGCGCCAGCAGTCTCTACACAGGGGTATCCTACGAGCAGTACTTC. Protein: CASSLYTGVSYEQYF. The entire variable domain, with the rest obtained from reference TRBV5-1 and TRBJ2-7, is as follows: KAGVTQTPRYLIKTRGQQVTLSCSPISGHRSVSWYQQTPGQGLQFLFEYFSETQRNKGNFPGRFSGRQFSNSRSEMNVSTLELGDSALYLCASSLYTGVSYEQYFGPGTRLTVT.

In nucleotides, the CDR3 is TGTGCCTGGAGTCTTGAACTGCTGGCGGCCGAGCAGTACTTC. Translated: CAWSLELLAAEQYF. The rearrangement uses TRBV30 and TRBJ2-7; no reliable D call. The V and J ends lost 2 bases and 6 bases respectively, with 17 bases between them. The CDR3 has 14 amino acids. The germline CDR1 and CDR2 sequences are GTSNPN and SVGIG (reference sequence).

V usage is TRBV19 and J usage is TRBJ2-7; 12 bases align to TRBD2. After removal of 5 bases from V and 4 bases from J, the junction contained 6 bases not matched to a gene. Germline CDR1 and CDR2: LNHDA and SQIVND (reference sequence). This CDR3 is 15 amino acids long. The CDR3 here is CASSVASGRVYEQYF. CDR3 sequence (DNA): TGTGCCAGTAGTGTGGCTAGCGGGAGGGTTTACGAGCAGTACTTC.

The chain uses TRBV19 and TRBJ2-2; 8 positions agree with TRBD2. The germline V gene has CDR1 LNHDA and CDR2 SQIVND (reference sequence). This CDR3 spans 17 amino acids. Trimming at V came to 6 bases and at J to 0 bases, leaving 9 bases not matched to a gene. The CDR3 DNA reads as TGTGCCAGTAGGGGTGGTAGCGGGGCCGCGAACACCGGGGAGCTGTTTTTT. It encodes CASRGGSGAANTGELFF.